The 3 T cell receptor beta chains in this list originate from one sample, sequenced in a study of T cell clusters in autoimmune cytopenias. TRB amplification used approximately 250 ng of peripheral blood genomic DNA. Multiplex touch-down PCR amplified TRB using TRB-A and TRB-B pools in one tube. With the multiplex PCR reads reprocessed, TCRdb shows one record per CDR3 protein and no DNA. The table lists 6,000 to 8,500 distinct CDR3 sequences, with 16% in the top ten. The sequenced material came from peripheral blood. These receptors were taken from a human donor with an autoimmune cytopenia or autoimmune hepatitis (not recorded which).

Considering frequency, this clonotype is medium-sized. The chain joins TRBV7-2 to TRBJ2-2; with no DNA, the TCRdb D assignment of TRBD2 cannot be verified. Germline assignment: CDR1 SGHTA and CDR2 FQGNSA. This CDR3 has 14 residues. CDR3 amino acids: CASSLGRPAGELFF.

This chain connects TRBV5-5 to TRBJ2-7; TCRdb designates TRBD2, a call that cannot be tested without DNA. The length of the CDR3 is 15 residues. Germline loops: CDR1 SGHKS, CDR2 YYEKEE (reference sequence). The CDR3: CASSRLPTPSYEQYF.

The chain joins TRBV5-6 to TRBJ2-7; no DNA is available, so the TRBD1 call from TCRdb remains unchecked. This CDR3 contains 15 residues. Per germline, CDR1 SGHDT and CDR2 YYEEEE. Here the CDR3 reads CASSAGGQGGYEQYF.